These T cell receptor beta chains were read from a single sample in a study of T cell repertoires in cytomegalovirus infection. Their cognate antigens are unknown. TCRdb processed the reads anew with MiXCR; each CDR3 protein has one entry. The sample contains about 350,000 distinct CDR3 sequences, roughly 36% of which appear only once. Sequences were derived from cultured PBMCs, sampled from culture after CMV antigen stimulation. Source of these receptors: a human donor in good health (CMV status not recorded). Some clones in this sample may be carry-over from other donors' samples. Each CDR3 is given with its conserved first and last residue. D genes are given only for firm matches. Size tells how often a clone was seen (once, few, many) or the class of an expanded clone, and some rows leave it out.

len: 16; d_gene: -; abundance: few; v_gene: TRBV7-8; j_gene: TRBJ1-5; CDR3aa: CASSLVGRNSNQPQHF; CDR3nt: TGTGCCAGCAGCTTAGTCGGCAGGAATAGCAATCAGCCCCAGCATTTT
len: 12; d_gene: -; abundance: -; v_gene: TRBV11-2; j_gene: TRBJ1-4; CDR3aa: CASSLSGFELFF; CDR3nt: TGTGCCAGCAGCCTATCAGGGTTTGAACTGTTTTTT
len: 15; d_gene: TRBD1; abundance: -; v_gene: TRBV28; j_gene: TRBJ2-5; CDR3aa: CASSLPGQGEETQYF; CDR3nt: TGTGCCAGCAGTTTACCGGGACAGGGAGAAGAGACCCAGTACTTC
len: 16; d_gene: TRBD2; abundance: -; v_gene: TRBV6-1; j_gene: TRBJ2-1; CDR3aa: CASSEGWTSGRNEQFF; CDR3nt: TGTGCCAGCAGTGAAGGCTGGACTAGCGGGAGGAATGAGCAGTTCTTC
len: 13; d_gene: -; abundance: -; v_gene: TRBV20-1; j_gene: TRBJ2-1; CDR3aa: CSAPGVPYNEQFF; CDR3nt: TGCAGTGCTCCAGGGGTTCCTTACAATGAGCAGTTCTTC
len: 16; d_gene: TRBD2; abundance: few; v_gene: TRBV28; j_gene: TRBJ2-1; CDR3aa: CASSFRLAGGSDEQFF; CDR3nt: TGTGCCAGCAGTTTTCGACTAGCGGGAGGGTCCGATGAGCAGTTCTTC
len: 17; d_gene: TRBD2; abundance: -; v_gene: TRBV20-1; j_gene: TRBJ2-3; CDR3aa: CSAKLAGGGRGTDTQYF; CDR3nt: TGCAGTGCTAAACTAGCGGGAGGAGGTCGTGGCACAGATACGCAGTATTTT
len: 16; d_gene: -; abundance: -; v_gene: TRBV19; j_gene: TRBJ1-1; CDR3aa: CASSLPIKAGRTEAFF; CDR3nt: TGTGCCAGTAGTCTCCCCATAAAGGCGGGAAGGACTGAAGCTTTCTTT
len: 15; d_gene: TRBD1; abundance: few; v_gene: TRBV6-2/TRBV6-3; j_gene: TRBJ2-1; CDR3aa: CASSPDRGLYNEQFF; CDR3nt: TGTGCCAGCAGTCCGGACAGGGGGCTCTACAATGAGCAGTTCTTC
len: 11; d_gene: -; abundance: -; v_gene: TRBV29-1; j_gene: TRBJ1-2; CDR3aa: CSVERDYGYTF; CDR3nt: TGCAGCGTTGAACGTGACTATGGCTACACCTTC
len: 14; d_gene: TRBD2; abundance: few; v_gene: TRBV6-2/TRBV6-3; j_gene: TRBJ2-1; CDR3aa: CASSWTSAYNEQFF; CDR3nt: TGTGCCAGCAGTTGGACTAGCGCCTACAATGAGCAGTTCTTC
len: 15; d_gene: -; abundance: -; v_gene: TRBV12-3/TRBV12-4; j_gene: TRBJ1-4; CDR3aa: CASSGQRVEYEKLFF; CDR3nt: TGTGCCAGCAGTGGCCAGCGGGTGGAGTATGAAAAACTGTTTTTT
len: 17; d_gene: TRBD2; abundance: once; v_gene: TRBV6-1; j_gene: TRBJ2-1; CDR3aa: CASSEGASGPYNNEQFF; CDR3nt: TGTGCCAGCAGTGAAGGGGCTAGCGGGCCATATAACAATGAGCAGTTCTTC
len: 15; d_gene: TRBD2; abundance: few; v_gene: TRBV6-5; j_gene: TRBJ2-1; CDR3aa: CASRSAGGAYNEQFF; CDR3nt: TGTGCCAGCAGATCAGCGGGAGGTGCCTACAATGAGCAGTTCTTC
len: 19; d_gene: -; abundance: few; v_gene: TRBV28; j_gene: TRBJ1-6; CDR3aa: CASSLWGGKGRSYNSPLHF; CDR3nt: TGTGCCAGCAGTTTATGGGGAGGGAAAGGACGCTCCTATAATTCACCCCTCCACTTT
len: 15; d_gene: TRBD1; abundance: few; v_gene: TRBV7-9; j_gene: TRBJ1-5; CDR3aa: CASSLDREENQPQHF; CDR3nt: TGTGCCAGCAGCTTGGACAGGGAGGAGAATCAGCCCCAGCATTTT
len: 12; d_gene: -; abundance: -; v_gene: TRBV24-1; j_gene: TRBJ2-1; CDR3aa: CATSALHNEQFF; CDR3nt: TGTGCCACCAGTGCTCTCCACAATGAGCAGTTCTTC
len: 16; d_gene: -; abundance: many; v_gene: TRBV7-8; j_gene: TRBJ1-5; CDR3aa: CASTSYRNEGNQPQHF; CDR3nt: TGTGCCAGCACTTCCTACAGAAACGAGGGCAATCAGCCCCAGCATTTT
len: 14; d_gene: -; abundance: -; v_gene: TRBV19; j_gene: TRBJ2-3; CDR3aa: CASTLGRDTDTQYF; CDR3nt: TGTGCCAGTACCCTAGGACGGGACACAGATACGCAGTATTTT
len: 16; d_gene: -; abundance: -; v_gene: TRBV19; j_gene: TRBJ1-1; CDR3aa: CASSIVARAETVEAFF; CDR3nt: TGTGCCAGTAGTATCGTAGCGCGAGCAGAAACCGTTGAAGCTTTCTTT
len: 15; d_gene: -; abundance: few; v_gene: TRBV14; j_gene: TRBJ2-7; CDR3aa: CASSLAGGISYEQYF; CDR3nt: TGTGCCAGCAGCCTGGCCGGCGGGATTTCCTACGAGCAGTACTTC
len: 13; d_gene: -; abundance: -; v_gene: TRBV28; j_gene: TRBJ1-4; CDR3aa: CASQGFSNEKLFF; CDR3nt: TGTGCCAGCCAGGGCTTCTCTAATGAAAAACTGTTTTTT
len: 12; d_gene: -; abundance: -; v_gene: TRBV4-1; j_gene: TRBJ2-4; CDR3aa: CASSQYGNIQYF; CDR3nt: TGCGCCAGCAGCCAATATGGGAACATTCAGTACTTC
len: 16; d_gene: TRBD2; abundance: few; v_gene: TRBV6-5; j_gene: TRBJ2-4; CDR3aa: CASRPAGVAAKNIQYF; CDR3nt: TGTGCCAGCAGGCCAGCGGGAGTGGCAGCCAAAAACATTCAGTACTTC
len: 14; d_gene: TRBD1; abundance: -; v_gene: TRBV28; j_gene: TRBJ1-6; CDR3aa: CASSRQGGSSPLHF; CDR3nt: TGTGCCAGCAGCCGACAGGGTGGCAGTTCACCCCTCCACTTT
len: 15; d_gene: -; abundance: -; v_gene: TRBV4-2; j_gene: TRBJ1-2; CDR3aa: CASSQVPGDNYGYTF; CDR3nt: TGTGCCAGCAGCCAAGTGCCGGGAGATAACTATGGCTACACCTTC
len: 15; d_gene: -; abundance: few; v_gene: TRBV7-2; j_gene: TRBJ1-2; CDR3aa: CASSSSRGLAYGYTF; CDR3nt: TGTGCCAGCAGCTCAAGCAGGGGTTTGGCCTATGGCTACACCTTC
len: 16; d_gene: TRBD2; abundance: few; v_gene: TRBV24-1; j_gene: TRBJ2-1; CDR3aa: CATSDPGTSGYNEQFF; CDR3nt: TGTGCCACCAGTGATCCCGGGACTAGCGGGTACAATGAGCAGTTCTTC
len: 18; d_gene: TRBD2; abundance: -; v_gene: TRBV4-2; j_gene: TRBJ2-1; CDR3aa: CASSQTHGRLAGYNEQFF; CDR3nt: TGTGCCAGCAGCCAAACACACGGGCGACTAGCGGGGTACAATGAGCAGTTCTTC
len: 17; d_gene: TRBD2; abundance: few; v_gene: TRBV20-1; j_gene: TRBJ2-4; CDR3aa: CSADFPGGGLAKNIQYF; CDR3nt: TGCAGTGCCGACTTTCCGGGAGGCGGGCTAGCCAAAAACATTCAGTACTTC
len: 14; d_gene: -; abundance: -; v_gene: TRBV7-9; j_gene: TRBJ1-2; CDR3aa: CASSSGTGNYGYTF; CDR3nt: TGTGCCAGCAGCTCTGGGACGGGGAACTATGGCTACACCTTC
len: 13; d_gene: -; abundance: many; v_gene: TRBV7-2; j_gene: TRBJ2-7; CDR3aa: CASSFQLGYEQYF; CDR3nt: TGTGCCAGCAGCTTCCAGCTGGGCTACGAGCAGTACTTC
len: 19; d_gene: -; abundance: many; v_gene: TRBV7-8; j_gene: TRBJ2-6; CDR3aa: CASSEAGLAFGSGANVLTF; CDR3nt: TGTGCCAGCAGCGAAGCTGGTCTAGCGTTCGGTTCTGGGGCCAACGTCCTGACTTTC
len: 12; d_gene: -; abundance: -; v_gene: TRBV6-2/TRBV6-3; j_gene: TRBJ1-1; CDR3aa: CASSLRKSEAFF; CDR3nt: TGTGCCAGCAGTCTTAGGAAAAGTGAAGCTTTCTTT
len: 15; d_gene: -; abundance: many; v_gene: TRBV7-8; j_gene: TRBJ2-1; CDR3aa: CASRKQGSSYNEQFF; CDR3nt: TGTGCCAGCAGAAAGCAGGGGAGCTCCTACAATGAGCAGTTCTTC
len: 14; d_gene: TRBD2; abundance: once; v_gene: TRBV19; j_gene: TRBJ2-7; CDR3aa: CASSITGGSDEQYF; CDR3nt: TGTGCCAGTAGTATAACGGGAGGGAGCGACGAGCAGTACTTC